This T cell receptor beta chain was recorded in a study of blood T cell repertoires in COVID-19. The overall study: Spain, Italy and the United States supplied samples that represented acute and convalescent COVID-19. Sources were T cells, B-cell-depleted T cells, or PBMCs; the material itself was cDNA or gDNA.

In the study's own analysis: Amplification from reference gene primers served as the basis for estimated nucleated cell counts. The protocol was immunoSEQ multiplex PCR, while the TCRdb copy is restricted to in-frame clones and leaves out a portion. That table furnishes V, J and clone size, whereas the DNA furnished D and trimming. The data show under 300,000 clones, around 83% seen once. This receptor was identified in a woman aged 18-35 years with acute or convalescent COVID-19. The sequenced material came from peripheral blood.

CDR3 sequence reads: CASSMGRGPYGYTF. DNA of the CDR3: TGTGCCAGTAGTATGGGCAGGGGGCCCTATGGCTACACCTTC. The chain couples TRBV19 to TRBJ1-2, with 8 bases matching TRBD1. CDR1 is LNHDA, CDR2 SQIVND, per germline (reference sequence). The CDR3 loop spans 14 amino acids. Losses at the gene ends were 3 bases for V and 4 bases for J; bases not matched to a gene: 4.